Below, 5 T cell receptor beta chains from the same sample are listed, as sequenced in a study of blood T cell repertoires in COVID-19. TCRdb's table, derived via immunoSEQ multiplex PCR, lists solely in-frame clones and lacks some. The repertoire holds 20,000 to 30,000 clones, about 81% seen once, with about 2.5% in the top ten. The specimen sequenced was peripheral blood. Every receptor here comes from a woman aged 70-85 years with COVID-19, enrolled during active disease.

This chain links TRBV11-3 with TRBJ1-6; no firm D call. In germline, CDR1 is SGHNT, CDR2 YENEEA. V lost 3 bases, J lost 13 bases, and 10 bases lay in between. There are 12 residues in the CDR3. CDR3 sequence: CASSFPGSPLHF. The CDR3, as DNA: TGTGCCAGCAGCTTTCCCGGGAGTCCCCTCCACTTT.

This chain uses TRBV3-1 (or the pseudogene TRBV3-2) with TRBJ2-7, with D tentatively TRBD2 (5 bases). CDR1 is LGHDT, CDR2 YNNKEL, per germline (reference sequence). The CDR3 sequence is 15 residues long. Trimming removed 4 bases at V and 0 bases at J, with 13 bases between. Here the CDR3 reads CASSPEGGSSYEQYF. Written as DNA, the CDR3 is TGTGCCAGCAGCCCCGAGGGCGGTAGCTCCTACGAGCAGTACTTC.

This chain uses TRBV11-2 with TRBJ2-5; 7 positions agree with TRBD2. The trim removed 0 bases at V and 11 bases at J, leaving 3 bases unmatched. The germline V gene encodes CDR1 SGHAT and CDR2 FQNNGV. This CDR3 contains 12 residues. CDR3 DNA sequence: TGTGCCAGCAGCTTAGAAGGGCGGGGGCAGTACTTC. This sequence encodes CASSLEGRGQYF. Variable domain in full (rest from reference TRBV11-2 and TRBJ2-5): EAGVAQSPRYKIIEKRQSVAFWCNPISGHATLYWYQQILGQGPKLLIQFQNNGVVDDSQLPKDRFSAERLKGVDSTLKIQPAKLEDSAVYLCASSLEGRGQYFGPGTRLLVL.

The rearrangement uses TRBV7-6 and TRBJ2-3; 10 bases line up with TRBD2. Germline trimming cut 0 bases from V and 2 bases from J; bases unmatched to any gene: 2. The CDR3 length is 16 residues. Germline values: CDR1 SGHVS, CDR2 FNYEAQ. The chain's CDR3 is CASSLALAGDTDTQYF. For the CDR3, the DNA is TGTGCCAGCAGCTTAGCTCTAGCGGGAGACACAGATACGCAGTATTTT.

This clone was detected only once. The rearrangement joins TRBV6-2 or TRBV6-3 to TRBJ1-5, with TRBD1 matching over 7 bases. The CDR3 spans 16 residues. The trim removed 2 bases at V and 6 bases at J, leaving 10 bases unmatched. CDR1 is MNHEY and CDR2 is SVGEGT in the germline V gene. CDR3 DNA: TGTGCCAGCAGTTACCTCCGGCAGGGGGTAGGTCAGCCCCAGCATTTT. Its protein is CASSYLRQGVGQPQHF.